The source of this T cell receptor beta chain is a study of T-cell reconstitution after alpha-beta-depleted transplantation in children. This clonotype appeared a few times. The CDR3 is 14 residues long. Trimming removed 5 bases from V and 0 bases from J, with 14 bases in between. Germline loops: CDR1 DFQATT, CDR2 SNEGSKA (reference sequence). TCRbeta library preparation incorporated unique molecular identifiers. MiXCR, applied by TCRdb to the PCR reads, yields one record per CDR3 protein. The table has around 90,000 distinct CDR3 sequences, less than 20% seen once. Here the sequenced sample was PBMCs, mostly from graft donor cells, taken 180 days after TCRalphabeta/CD19-depleted stem cell transplant. The rearrangement joins TRBV20-1 to TRBJ2-7, with D perhaps TRBD1 or TRBD2 (5 bases each). This receptor was identified in a male patient between 2 and 15 years old who had a stem cell transplant for acute lymphoblastic leukemia, so the T cells may come from the graft donor. CDR3 in DNA: TGCAGTGCTTGGGACCCCCTGAGCTCCTACGAGCAGTACTTC. This codes for CSAWDPLSSYEQYF.